The TCR beta chain described here comes from a study (dated by TCRdb to between 2015 and 2017). In terms of the full investigation: The study examined whether tumor-infiltrating Tregs in breast cancer are drawn from blood Tregs or arise in situ by conversion from other CD4+ T cell subsets. Overall results and qualifications from the work: Rather than covering whole repertoires, validation in the larger cohort was restricted to a single TCR beta V-J rearrangement. In terms of TCR gene usage, tumor memory CD4+ T cells clustered together with blood and lymph node memory CD4+ cells, as well as with lymph node naive CD4+ cells. Tumor-infiltrating Treg TCR alpha and beta sequences overlapped most with tumor naive CD4+ T cells, then with blood naive CD4+ T cells.

Trimming removed 1 base from V and 4 bases from J, leaving 14 bases between the germline ends. Measured from the cysteine to the phenylalanine, the CDR3 is 16 residues long. The read is trimmed to its CDR3 DNA, 48 bases read in frame from base 1. According to the germline V gene, CDR1 reads SGHTA and CDR2 reads FQGNSA. This clonotype was counted ten times or more. Its cognate antigen has yet to be identified. Base qualities were left out, and no much larger clone turns up one base away. CD4+CD45RO+CD25- cells were isolated as memory CD4+ T cells. Tregs, naive and memory CD4+ T cells from tumor, blood and ipsilateral draining lymph nodes of five breast cancer patients underwent full-length TCR alpha and beta sequencing. Tumor tissue, along with lymph nodes from ipsilateral axillary dissection, was perfused with PBS, minced, and then digested using collagenase I and hyaluronidase. Ficoll density gradient centrifugation was used to isolate mononuclear cells from either lymph nodes or 50 ml of peripheral blood. FACS confirmed that the sorted cell populations were more than 90% pure.

Full-length TCR variable regions were amplified by 5' RACE PCR using constant-region reverse primers, and then by semi-nested PCR using Nested Universal Primer A. The ReliaPrep RNA Cell Miniprep System was used to extract total RNA, which was then reverse transcribed into 5'RACE-ready cDNA with the SMARTer RACE 5'/3' Kit. Multiplex adaptors were used to barcode full-length TCR alpha and beta libraries, and the barcoded libraries were sequenced on an Illumina MiSeq. In the paper's pipeline: For each of nine subset-tissue groups, sequencing data from the five patients were pooled, and the groups were then compared using unsupervised clustering of TCR gene usage. The Morisita-Horn index, with shared sequences weighted by their contribution to each repertoire, was used to calculate repertoire similarity. Through fastp at Q25 and MiXCR, TCRdb rebuilt clones from the public reads, retaining in-frame beta chains. When rows share a CDR3 protein, they turn into one entry using the most common DNA and genes. None of the V and J calls come from the authors' own analysis; TCRdb made them. The sample table lists tens of thousands of distinct CDR3 sequences, around a fifth of them with a count of one. Of the sample, more than 2.5% is held by the ten largest clones.

Rearrangement joined TRBV7-2 to TRBJ1-5, with no D gene named confidently. This clonotype was obtained from a female donor with breast cancer. Sequenced material: memory CD4+ T cells sorted from a lymph node. The sample's cell subset or site label is to be understood as: memory CD4+ T cells, CD4+CD45RO+CD25-. The nucleotides read TGTGCCAGCAGCTTAGGGGCCCCGGGAGAAAATCAGCCCCAGCATTTT. Its product reads: CASSLGAPGENQPQHF.